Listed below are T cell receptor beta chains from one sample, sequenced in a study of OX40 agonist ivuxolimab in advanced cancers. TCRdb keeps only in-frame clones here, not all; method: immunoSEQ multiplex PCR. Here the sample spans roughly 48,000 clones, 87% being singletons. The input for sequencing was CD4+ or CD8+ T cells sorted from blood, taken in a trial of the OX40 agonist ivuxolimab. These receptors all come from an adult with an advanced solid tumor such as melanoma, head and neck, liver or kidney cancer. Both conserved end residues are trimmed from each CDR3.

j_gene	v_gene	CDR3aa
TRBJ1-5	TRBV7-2	ASSPSLGWNQPQH
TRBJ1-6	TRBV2	ATRGTGFSSPLH
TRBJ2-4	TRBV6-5	ASRVGDIQY
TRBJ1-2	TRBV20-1	SASGYT
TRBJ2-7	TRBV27	ASSLDRGTSYEQY
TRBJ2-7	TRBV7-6	ASSLSGLGSYEQY
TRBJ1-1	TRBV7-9	ASSLQQGARTEAF
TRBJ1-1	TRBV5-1	ASSPWGGEGTEAF
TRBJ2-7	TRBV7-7	ASSPTPAPMREQY
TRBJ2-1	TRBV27	ASSLSLDPYNEQF
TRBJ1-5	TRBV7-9	ASSPAAGQPQH
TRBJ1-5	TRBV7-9	ASSSWTGFGSNQPQH
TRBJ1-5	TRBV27	ASSLGRNQPQH
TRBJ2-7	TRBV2	ASSEWVAGGGYEQY
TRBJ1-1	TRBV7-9	ASTHAGLRTEAF
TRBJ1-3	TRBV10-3	AIKPLPGQEDSGNTIY
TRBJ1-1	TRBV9	ASSVDGRIRMNTEAF
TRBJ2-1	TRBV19	ASRVGGASYNEQF
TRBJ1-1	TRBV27	ASSFSNKNTEAF